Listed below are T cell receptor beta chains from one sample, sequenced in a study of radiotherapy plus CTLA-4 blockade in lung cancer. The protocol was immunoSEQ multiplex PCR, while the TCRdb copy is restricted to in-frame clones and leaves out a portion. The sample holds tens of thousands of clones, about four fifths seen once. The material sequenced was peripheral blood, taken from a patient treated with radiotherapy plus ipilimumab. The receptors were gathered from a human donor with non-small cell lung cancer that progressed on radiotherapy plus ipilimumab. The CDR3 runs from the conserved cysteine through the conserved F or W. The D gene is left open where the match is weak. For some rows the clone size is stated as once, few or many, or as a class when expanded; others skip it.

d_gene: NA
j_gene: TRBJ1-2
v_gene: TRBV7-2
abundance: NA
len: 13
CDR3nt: TGTGCCAGCAGCCTATGGCAGAACTATGGCTACACCTTC
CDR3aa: CASSLWQNYGYTF

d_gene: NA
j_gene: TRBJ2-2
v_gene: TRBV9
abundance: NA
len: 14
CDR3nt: TGTGCCAGCAGCGTAGGGTCGGGCACCGGGGAGCTGTTTTTT
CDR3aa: CASSVGSGTGELFF

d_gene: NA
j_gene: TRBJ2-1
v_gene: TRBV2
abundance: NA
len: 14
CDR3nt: TGTGCCAGCATTCTTTACGGGGACTACAATGAGCAGTTCTTC
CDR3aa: CASILYGDYNEQFF

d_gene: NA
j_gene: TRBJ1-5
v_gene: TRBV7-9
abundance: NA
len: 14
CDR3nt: TGTGCCAGCAGCTTAGGCAGCGGCAATCAGCCCCAGCATTTT
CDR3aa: CASSLGSGNQPQHF

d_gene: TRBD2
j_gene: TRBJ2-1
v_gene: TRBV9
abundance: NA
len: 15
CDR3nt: TGTGCCAGCAGCGAAATGGCGGGGGGGTACAATGAGCAGTTCTTC
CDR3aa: CASSEMAGGYNEQFF

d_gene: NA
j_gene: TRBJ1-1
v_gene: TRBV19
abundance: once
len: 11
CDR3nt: TGTGCCAGTAGTATTGCCGCTGAAGCTTTCTTT
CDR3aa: CASSIAAEAFF

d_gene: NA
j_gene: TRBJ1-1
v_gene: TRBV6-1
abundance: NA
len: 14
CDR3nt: TGTGCCAGCAGGAACAGGGACGGGTTTCATGAAGCTTTCTTT
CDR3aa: CASRNRDGFHEAFF

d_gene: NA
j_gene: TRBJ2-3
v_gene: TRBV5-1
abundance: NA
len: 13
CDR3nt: TGCGCCAGCAGCTCCCAATTCACAGATACGCAGTATTTT
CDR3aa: CASSSQFTDTQYF

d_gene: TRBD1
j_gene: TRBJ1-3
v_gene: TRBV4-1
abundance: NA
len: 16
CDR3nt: TGCGCCAGCAGCCAAGCGACAGGGCTCTCTGGAAACACCATATATTTT
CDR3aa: CASSQATGLSGNTIYF

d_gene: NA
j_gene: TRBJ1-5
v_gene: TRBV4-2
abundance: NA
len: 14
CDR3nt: TGTGCCAGCAGCCAAGACTATAGCAATCAGCCCCAGCATTTT
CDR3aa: CASSQDYSNQPQHF

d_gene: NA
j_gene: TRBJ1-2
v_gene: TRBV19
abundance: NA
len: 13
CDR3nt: TGTGCCAGTAGTCCTGCGCCTGCCTATGGCTACACCTTC
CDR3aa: CASSPAPAYGYTF

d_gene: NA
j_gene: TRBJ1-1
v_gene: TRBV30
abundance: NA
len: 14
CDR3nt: TGTGCCTGGAGTATATGGGGGCCGAGCACTGAAGCTTTCTTT
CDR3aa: CAWSIWGPSTEAFF

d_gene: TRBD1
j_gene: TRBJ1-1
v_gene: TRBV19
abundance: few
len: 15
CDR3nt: TGTGCCAGTAGTATCCAGGGGGCATCGAACACTGAAGCTTTCTTT
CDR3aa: CASSIQGASNTEAFF

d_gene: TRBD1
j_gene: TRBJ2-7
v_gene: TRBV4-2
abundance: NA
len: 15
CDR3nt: TGTGCCAGCAGCCAACCGGACAGGAATGCCCGAGGGCAGTACTTC
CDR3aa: CASSQPDRNARGQYF

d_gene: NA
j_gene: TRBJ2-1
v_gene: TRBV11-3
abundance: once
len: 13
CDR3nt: TGTGCCAGCAGCTTAGGGGCTCTCGATGAGCAGTTCTTC
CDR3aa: CASSLGALDEQFF

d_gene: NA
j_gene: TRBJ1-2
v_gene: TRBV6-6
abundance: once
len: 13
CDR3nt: TGTGCCAGCAGGGACGACAGACTCTATGGCTACACCTTC
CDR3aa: CASRDDRLYGYTF

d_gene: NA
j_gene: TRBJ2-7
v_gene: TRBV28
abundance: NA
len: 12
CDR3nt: TGTGCCAGCATAAGGGACACCTACGAGCAGTACTTC
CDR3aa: CASIRDTYEQYF

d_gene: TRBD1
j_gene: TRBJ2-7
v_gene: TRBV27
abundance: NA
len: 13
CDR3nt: TGTGCCAGCAGTGCGGGACAGGGTTTCGAGCAGTACTTC
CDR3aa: CASSAGQGFEQYF